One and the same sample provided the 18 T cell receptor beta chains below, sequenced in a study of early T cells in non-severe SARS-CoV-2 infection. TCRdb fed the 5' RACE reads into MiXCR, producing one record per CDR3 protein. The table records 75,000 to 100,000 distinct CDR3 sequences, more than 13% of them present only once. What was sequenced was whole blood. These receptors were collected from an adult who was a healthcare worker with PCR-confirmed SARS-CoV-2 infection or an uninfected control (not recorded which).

CDR3 amino acids: CASGDRDKATGELFF. CDR3 sequence (DNA): TGTGCCAGCGGAGACCGGGACAAGGCGACCGGGGAGCTGTTTTTT. The rearrangement joins TRBV6-2 or TRBV6-3 to TRBJ2-2; D might be TRBD1 (6 bases). The CDR3 loop spans 15 amino acids. Germline CDR1 reads MNHEY; CDR2 reads SVGEGT. Trimming removed 8 bases at V and 5 bases at J, with 18 bases between.

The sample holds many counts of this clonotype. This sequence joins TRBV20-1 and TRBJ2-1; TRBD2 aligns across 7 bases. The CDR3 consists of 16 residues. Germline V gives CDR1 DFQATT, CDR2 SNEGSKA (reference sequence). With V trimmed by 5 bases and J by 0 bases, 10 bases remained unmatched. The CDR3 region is CSALNPGGSSYNEQFF. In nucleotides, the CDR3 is TGCAGTGCTCTAAACCCGGGGGGAAGCTCCTACAATGAGCAGTTCTTC.

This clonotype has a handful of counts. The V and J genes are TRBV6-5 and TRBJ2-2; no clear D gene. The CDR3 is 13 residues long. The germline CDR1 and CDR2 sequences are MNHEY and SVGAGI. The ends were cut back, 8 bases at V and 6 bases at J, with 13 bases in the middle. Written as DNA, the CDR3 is TGTGCCAGCCTCCAGCTAAATTCCGGGGAGCTGTTTTTT. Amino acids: CASLQLNSGELFF.

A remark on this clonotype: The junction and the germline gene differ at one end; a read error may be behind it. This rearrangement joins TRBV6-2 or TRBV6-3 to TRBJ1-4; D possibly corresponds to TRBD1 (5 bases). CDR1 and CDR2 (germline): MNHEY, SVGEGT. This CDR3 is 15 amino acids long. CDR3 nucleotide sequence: TGTGCCAGCGGAGCTTCAACAGGCCCTAATGAGAAACTGTTTTTT. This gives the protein CASGASTGPNEKLFF.

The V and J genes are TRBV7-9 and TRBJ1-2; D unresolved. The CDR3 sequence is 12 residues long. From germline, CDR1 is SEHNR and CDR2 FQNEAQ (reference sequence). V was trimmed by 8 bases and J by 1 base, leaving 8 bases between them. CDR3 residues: CASVSDNYGYTF. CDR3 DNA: TGTGCCAGCGTTAGTGATAACTATGGCTACACCTTC. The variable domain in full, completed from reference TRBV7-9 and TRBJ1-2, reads DTGVSQNPRHKITKRGQNVTFRCDPISEHNRLYWYRQTLGQGPEFLTYFQNEAQLEKSRLLSDRFSAERPKGSFSTLEIQRTEQGDSAMYLCASVSDNYGYTFGSGTRLTVV.

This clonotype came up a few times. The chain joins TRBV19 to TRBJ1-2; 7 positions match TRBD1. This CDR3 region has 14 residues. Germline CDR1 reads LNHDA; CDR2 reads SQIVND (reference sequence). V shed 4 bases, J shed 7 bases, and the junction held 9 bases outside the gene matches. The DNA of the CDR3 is TGTGCCAGTAGTACCCAGACAGGGCTGGGTGGCTACACCTTC. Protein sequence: CASSTQTGLGGYTF.

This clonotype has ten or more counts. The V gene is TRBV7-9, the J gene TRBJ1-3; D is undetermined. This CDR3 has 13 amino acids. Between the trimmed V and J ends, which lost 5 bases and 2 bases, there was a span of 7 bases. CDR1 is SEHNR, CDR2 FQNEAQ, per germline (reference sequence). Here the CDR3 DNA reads TGTGCCAGCAGCGTGGAAGCTGGAAACACCATATATTTT. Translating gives CASSVEAGNTIYF.

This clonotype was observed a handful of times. The CDR3 coding sequence is TGTGCCAGCAGTTCTCTGGCGGGGGGTCACGAGCAGTTCTTC. Residues: CASSSLAGGHEQFF. The chain combines TRBV28 with TRBJ2-1, with 8 bases identical to TRBD2. The germline V gene has CDR1 MDHEN and CDR2 SYDVKM. The CDR3 extends over 14 amino acids. V lost 4 bases and J lost 10; bases outside the gene matches: 9.

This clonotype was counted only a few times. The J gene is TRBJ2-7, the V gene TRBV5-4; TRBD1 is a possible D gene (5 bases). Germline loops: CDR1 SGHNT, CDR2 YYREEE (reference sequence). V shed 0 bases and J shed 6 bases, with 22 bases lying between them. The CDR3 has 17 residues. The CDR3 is CASSLEGALARRGEQYF. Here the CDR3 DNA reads TGTGCCAGCAGCTTGGAAGGGGCCCTCGCCCGTAGGGGCGAGCAGTACTTC.

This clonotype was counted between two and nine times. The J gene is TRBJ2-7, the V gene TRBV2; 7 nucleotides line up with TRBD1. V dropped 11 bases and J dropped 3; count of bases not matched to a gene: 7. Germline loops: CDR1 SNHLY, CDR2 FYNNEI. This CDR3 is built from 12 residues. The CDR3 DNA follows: TGTGCCGGGGGACAGCAGGTCTACGAGCAGTACTTC. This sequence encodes CAGGQQVYEQYF.

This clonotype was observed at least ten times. CDR3 protein: CASNLAGGKKLFF. The CDR3 region has the DNA TGTGCCAGCAACTTGGCAGGGGGGAAGAAACTGTTTTTT. This chain uses TRBV2 with TRBJ1-4; 7 bases match TRBD1. The V gene end was trimmed by 7 bases and the J gene end by 11 bases; junction bases not matched to a gene: 10. The CDR3 is made up of 13 amino acids. Germline assignment: CDR1 SNHLY and CDR2 FYNNEI.

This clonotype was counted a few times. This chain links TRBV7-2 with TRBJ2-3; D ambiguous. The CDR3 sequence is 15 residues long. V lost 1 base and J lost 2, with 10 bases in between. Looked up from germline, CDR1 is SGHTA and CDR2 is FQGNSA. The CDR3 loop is CASSLGVHLTDTQYF. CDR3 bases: TGTGCCAGCAGCTTAGGTGTCCATCTCACAGATACGCAGTATTTT.

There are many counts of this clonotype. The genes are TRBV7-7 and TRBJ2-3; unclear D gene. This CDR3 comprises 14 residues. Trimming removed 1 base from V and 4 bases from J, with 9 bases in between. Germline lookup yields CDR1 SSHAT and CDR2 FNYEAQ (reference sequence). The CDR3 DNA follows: TGTGCCAGCAGCTTAGGATCGTCGTCAGATACGCAGTATTTT. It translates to CASSLGSSSDTQYF.

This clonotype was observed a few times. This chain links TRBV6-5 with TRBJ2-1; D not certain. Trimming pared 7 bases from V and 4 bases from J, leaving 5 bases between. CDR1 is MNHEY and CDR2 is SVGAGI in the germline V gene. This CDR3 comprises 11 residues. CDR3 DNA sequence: TGTGCCAGCAAGACTTACAATGAGCAGTTCTTC. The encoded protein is CASKTYNEQFF.

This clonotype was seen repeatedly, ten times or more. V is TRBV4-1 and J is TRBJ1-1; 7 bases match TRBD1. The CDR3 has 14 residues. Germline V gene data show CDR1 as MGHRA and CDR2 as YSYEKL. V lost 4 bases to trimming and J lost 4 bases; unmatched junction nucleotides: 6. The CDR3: CASSRKNRGTEAFF. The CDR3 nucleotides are TGCGCCAGCAGCCGAAAAAACAGGGGCACTGAAGCTTTCTTT.

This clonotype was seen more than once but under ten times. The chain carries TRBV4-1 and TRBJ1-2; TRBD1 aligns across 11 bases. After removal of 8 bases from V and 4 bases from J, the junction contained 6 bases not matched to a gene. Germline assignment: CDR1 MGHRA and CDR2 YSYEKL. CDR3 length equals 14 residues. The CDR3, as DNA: TGCGCCAGCGGGGGGACAGGGGGTATCTATGGCTACACCTTC. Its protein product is CASGGTGGIYGYTF.

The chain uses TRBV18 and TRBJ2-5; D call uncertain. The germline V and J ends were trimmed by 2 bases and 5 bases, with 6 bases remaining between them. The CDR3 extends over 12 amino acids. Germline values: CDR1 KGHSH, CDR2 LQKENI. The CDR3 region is CASSPIEETQYF. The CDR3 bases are TGTGCCAGCTCACCAATCGAGGAGACCCAGTACTTC.

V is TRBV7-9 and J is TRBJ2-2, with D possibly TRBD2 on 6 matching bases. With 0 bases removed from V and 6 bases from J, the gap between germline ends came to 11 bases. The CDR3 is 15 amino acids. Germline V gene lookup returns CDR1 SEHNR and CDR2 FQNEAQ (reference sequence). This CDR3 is CASSLASGGPGELFF. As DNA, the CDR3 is TGTGCCAGCAGCTTAGCTTCCGGGGGACCCGGGGAGCTGTTTTTT. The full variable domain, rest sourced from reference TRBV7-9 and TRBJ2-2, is DTGVSQNPRHKITKRGQNVTFRCDPISEHNRLYWYRQTLGQGPEFLTYFQNEAQLEKSRLLSDRFSAERPKGSFSTLEIQRTEQGDSAMYLCASSLASGGPGELFFGEGSRLTVL.